This T cell receptor beta chain was recorded in a study of beta chain features in type 1 diabetes. Reverse transcription of all isolated RNA meant that expressed TCRB transcripts were sequenced. Measured with immunoSEQ multiplex PCR; TCRdb has only the in-frame clones, and not every one. The table records 300,000 to 450,000 clones, over 8.5% of them present only once. General study points: Shorter TCRB CDR3s, moderately but significantly so, marked every one of the four CD4+ subsets in Type 1 diabetes patients.

The germline CDR1 and CDR2 sequences are MRHNA and SNTAGT. Trimming pared 2 bases from V and 3 bases from J, leaving 12 bases between. The CDR3 spans 15 residues. Comments on this clone: Its antigen is still unknown.

Material: central memory CD4+ T cells from blood. This TCR derives from a man aged 25-40 years with type 1 diabetes. The rearrangement links TRBV6-4 to TRBJ2-3; D assignment may be TRBD1 or TRBD2 (5 bases each). This CDR3 is CASSDRGVSTDTQYF. For the CDR3, the DNA is TGTGCCAGCAGTGACAGAGGGGTTTCTACAGATACGCAGTATTTT.